This T cell receptor beta chain was documented in a study of molecular identifiers for immune sequencing clone quantification. Regarding this clonotype: A much larger clone lies one base from this, so it may be a read error.

Via MiXCR, TCRdb re-called the PCR reads, giving one row per CDR3 protein. The sample has 550,000 to 750,000 distinct CDR3 sequences, less than 20% seen once. The CDR3 is 13 residues long. Naive CD8 T cells, phenotype CD8+CD4-CCR7+CD45RA+, were sorted. The clonotype originates from a human donor in good health. Some libraries in this study had Jurkat cell RNA spiked in. The sequenced material came from naive CD8+ T cells from blood, with Jurkat cell RNA spiked in. Noted subset: FACS-sorted CD8+CD4-CCR7+CD45RA+ naive T cells. This sequence joins TRBV12-3 or TRBV12-4 and TRBJ1-4, with D uncertain. DNA of the CDR3: TGTGCCAGCAATGGAGGTTGGAATGAAAAACTGGTTTTT. It encodes CASNGGWNEKLVF.